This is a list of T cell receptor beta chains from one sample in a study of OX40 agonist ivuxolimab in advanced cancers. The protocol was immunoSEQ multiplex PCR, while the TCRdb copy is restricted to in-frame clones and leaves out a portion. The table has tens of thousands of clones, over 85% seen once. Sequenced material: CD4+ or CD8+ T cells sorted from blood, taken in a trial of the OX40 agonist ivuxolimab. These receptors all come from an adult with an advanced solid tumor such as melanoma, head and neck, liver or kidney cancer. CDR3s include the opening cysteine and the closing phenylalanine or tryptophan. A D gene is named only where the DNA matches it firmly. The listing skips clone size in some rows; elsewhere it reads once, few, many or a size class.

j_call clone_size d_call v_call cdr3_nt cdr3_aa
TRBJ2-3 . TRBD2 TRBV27 TGTGCCAGCAGTCCAGGACTAGCGGGAGGGCCGGGAACAGATACGCAGTATTTT CASSPGLAGGPGTDTQYF
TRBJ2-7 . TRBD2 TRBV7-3 TGTGCCAGCAGCTTTGCCGCGGGAGGTCGGTACGAGCAGTACTTC CASSFAAGGRYEQYF
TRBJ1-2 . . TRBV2 TGTGCCAGCAGTGGAGACGTCACAGGGTCCCTCGGGTATGGCTACACCTTC CASSGDVTGSLGYGYTF
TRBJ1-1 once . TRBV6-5 TGTGCCAGCAGAGGGGGACCGAACACTGAAGCTTTCTTT CASRGGPNTEAFF
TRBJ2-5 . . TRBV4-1 TGCGCCAGCAGCCAACTGGGGCAAGAGACCCAGTACTTC CASSQLGQETQYF
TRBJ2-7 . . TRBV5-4 TGTGCCAGCAGCGACGGAGGACATTCCTACGAGCAGTACTTC CASSDGGHSYEQYF
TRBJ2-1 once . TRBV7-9 TGTGCCAGCAGCTCCGAGGGGAGTGAGCAGTTCTTC CASSSEGSEQFF
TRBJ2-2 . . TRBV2 TGTGCCAGCATCGACAGGGAGGCCGGGGAGCTGTTTTTT CASIDREAGELFF
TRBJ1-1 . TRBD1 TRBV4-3 TGCGCCAGCAGCCAAGATCGATTTTTGGTCCCGACAGGGGAAGGGAACACTGAAGCTTTCTTT CASSQDRFLVPTGEGNTEAFF
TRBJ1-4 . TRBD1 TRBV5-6 TGTGCCAGCAGCGACGCTTACAGGGGAGCGGCTGAAAAACTGTTTTTT CASSDAYRGAAEKLFF
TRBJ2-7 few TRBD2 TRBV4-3 TGCGCCAGCAGCCAAGATTCGGGGGGGGCTAACTACGAGCAGTACTTC CASSQDSGGANYEQYF
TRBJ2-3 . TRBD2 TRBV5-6 TGTGCCAGCAGCCGCCTGGCTAGCGGGGGATACACAGATACGCAGTATTTT CASSRLASGGYTDTQYF
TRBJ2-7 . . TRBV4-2 TGTGCCAGCAGCCAAGAAGGAGCTAGCCGCTCCTACGAGCAGTACTTC CASSQEGASRSYEQYF
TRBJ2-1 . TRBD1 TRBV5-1 TGCGCCAGCAGCTTGGCCGGGACAGGGGGTCCCGAGCAGTTCTTC CASSLAGTGGPEQFF
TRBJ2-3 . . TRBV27 TGTGCCAGCAGTTTTGGGGGACCCGTCACAGATACGCAGTATTTT CASSFGGPVTDTQYF
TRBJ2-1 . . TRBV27 TGTGCCAGCAGGACGGTCTCCTACAATGAGCAGTTCTTC CASRTVSYNEQFF
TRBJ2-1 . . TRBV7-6 TGTGCCAGCAGCCAAGGGAATGAGCAGTTCTTC CASSQGNEQFF
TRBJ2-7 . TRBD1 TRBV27 TGTGCCAGCAGTTTATCGTTGGGACAGAGCTACGAGCAGTACTTC CASSLSLGQSYEQYF
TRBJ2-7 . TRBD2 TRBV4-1 TGCGCCAGCAGCCCGTCGGCTAGCGGGGCCACCTACGAGCAGTACTTC CASSPSASGATYEQYF
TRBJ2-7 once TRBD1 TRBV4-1 TGCGCCAGCAGCCGACAGGGAAGTGAAGGAGACGAGCAGTACTTC CASSRQGSEGDEQYF
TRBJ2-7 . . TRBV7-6 TGTGCCAGCAGCCCTGACGGCTACGAGCAGTACTTC CASSPDGYEQYF
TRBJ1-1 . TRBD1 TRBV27 TGTGCCAGCAGTGCCAGACAGGGCATATTAACTGAAGCTTTCTTT CASSARQGILTEAFF
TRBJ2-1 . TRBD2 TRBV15 TGTGCCACCAGCAGATCGCGGGGGGCCCCTTACAATGAGCAGTTCTTC CATSRSRGAPYNEQFF
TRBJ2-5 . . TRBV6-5 TGTGCCAGCAGTTCACGGGGGGAGACCCAGTACTTC CASSSRGETQYF
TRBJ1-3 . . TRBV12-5 TGTGCTAGTGGTTTGGTACTGAATCCCTCCCAGGGAAGAAACACCATATATTTT CASGLVLNPSQGRNTIYF
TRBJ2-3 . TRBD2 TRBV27 TGTGCCAGCAGTTTTCTAGCGGGGGGGCCTACGCAGTATTTT CASSFLAGGPTQYF
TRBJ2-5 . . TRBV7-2 TGTGCCAGCAGCCCTGGCGAAGAGACCCAGTACTTC CASSPGEETQYF
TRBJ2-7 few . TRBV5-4 TGTGCCAGCAGCTTGGGGGGGTACGAGCAGTACTTC CASSLGGYEQYF
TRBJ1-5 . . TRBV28 TGTGCCAGTACGGGCCCTACGGGCCAGCATTTT CASTGPTGQHF
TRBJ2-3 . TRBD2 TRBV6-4 TGTGCCAGCAATCTCGGGGGGGCCACAGATACGCAGTATTTT CASNLGGATDTQYF
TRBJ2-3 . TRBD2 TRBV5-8 TGTGCCAGCAGCTGGGGGGGACCTGCGGATACGCAGTATTTT CASSWGGPADTQYF
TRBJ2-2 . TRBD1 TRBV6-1 TGTGCCAGCAGTCAAGACAGGGGGCCGAACACCGGGGAGCTGTTTTTT CASSQDRGPNTGELFF
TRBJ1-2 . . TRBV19 TGTGCCAATAACAGGGACACCTTC CANNRDTF
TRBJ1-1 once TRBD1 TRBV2 TGTGCCAGCAGCGGGACAGCGACCGTTGAAGCTTTCTTT CASSGTATVEAFF
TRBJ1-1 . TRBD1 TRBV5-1 TGCGCCAGCAGCTTGCCCGGGACAGGGGCAAAAAACACTGAAGCTTTCTTT CASSLPGTGAKNTEAFF
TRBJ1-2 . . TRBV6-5 TGTGCCAGCAGTTACGCCCCCCTTACGAACTATGGCTACACCTTC CASSYAPLTNYGYTF
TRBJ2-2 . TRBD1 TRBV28 TGTGCCAGCAGCGGCCCGGGACAGGGGAGGACCGGGGAGCTGTTTTTT CASSGPGQGRTGELFF
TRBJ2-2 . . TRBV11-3 TGTGCCAGCAGCTTGAGAGGGACCGGGGAGCTGTTTTTT CASSLRGTGELFF
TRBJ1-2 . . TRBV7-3 TGTGCCAGCAGCTCGGTCGATAAGGATGGCTACACCTTC CASSSVDKDGYTF
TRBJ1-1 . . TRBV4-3 TGCGCCAGCAGCCAAGGGATGGGAGTGGGGACTGAAGCTTTCTTT CASSQGMGVGTEAFF
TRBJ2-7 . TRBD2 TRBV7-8 TGTGCCAGCAGCTCGACTAGCGGGGGGGGCTACGAGCAGTACTTC CASSSTSGGGYEQYF
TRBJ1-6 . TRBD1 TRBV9 TGTGCCAGCAGCTTCGGACAGGGGAATAATTCACCCCTCCACTTT CASSFGQGNNSPLHF
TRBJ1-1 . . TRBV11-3 TGTGCCAGCAGCTTTGAGGGGAACACTGAAGCTTTCTTT CASSFEGNTEAFF
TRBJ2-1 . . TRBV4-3 TGCGCCAGCAGCCAAGGGGTTGGATCTATGGATGAGCAGTTCTTC CASSQGVGSMDEQFF